A single T cell receptor (beta chain) is shown here with its context. This clone's antigen is unknown. No base quality values were provided; no much bigger clone lies one nucleotide off. Read against the paper, the sample's time point label means: baseline pretreatment blood. Interpreted using the paper, the treatment or condition label stands for: 15 Gy SBRT to primary tumor, nephrectomy 4 weeks later. Serial peripheral blood from radiation-treated patients was sampled at baseline, 2 weeks and 4 weeks after SBRT to track tumor-enriched clonotypes. Every patient had renal cell carcinoma of clear cell pathology. Genomic DNA for TCR sequencing was prepared using the QIAamp DNA Blood Mini Kit (Qiagen). The analyses included just those samples that passed every quality control check. The entry originates in a study of radiation and T cells in renal cell carcinoma (dated by TCRdb to 2019 to 2021). About the full investigation: The samples were obtained from a clinical trial, where primary renal cell carcinomas were treated with 15 Gy stereotactic body radiation therapy and then removed by nephrectomy 4 weeks afterward. TCR beta sequencing covered around 50 samples in total, comprising 25 or so tumors and roughly 27 peripheral blood samples. Across all 50 or so samples, 4,016,671 unique CDR3 nucleotide sequences, encoding roughly 3 million unique CDR3 amino acid sequences, were identified. Study-level results and caveats: Blood repertoire dynamics were not followed beyond 4 weeks after treatment. The single-armed trial design could not address effects of radiation dose or scheduling on the TCR repertoire. In blood, the top tumor clonotypes increased between baseline and 2 weeks post-radiation and then shrank by 4 weeks, which suggests that tumor-resident clones expanded only transiently. No pretreatment tumor biopsies were available, so the baseline intratumoral presence of clonotypes could not be determined.

The CDR3 runs 14 residues from the cysteine to the phenylalanine. Solely the CDR3 DNA is kept, with 42 bases framed from the first base. The germline V gene encodes CDR1 SGHNT and CDR2 YENEEA. V drops 0 bases and J drops 9 bases, leaving 12 bases in between. The immunoSEQ kit was used, according to the manufacturer's recommendations, to generate TCR beta libraries from genomic DNA. Library preparation used a first multiplex PCR with proprietary primers, then a second PCR adding unique barcodes, with bead cleanups after each round. Each sample batch included a kit-provided positive control reaction and a negative control reaction. The final libraries underwent checking on an Agilent 4200 TapeStation D1000 ScreenTape, volumetric pooling, and quantification by qPCR. Sequencing was performed on an Illumina NextSeq500 using a MidOutput 150-cycle cartridge, with 156 Read1 cycles, 15 Index1 cycles, and the kit custom primers. The pooled library was loaded at approximately 1 pM, with an approximately 20% PhiX control spiked in. For the original study's pipeline: Vendor-processed data were analyzed in R, with a clonotype defined as all T cells sharing the same CDR3 nucleotide sequence. In the clone abundance analyses, frequencies in each sample were normalized to that sample's 10,000 most abundant clones. Public T cell clones, which averaged fewer than five per sample, were removed prior to analysis. Tumor-enriched and baseline blood-enriched clonotypes were defined by at least a 32-fold difference in abundance between compartments. Clonotypes expanded or contracted between blood time points were identified with a beta-binomial differential abundance model. Tumor-blood repertoire similarity was measured with the Baroni-Urbani and Buser coefficient, and group comparisons used two-tailed Wilcoxon tests in R. TCRdb stores this immuneACCESS table with in-frame sequences only. Part of the clones is absent; in the studies checked, under half of the shortfall reflects unresolved V genes, and no reason is known for the rest. D and trimming were read from the DNA, whereas the V and J calls and clone size are those reported in that table. Counted in this sample were about 150,000 clones; about 88% of them appeared once. Jointly, the top ten make up 4.1% of the sample.

The specimen was blood, collected from a patient whose treatment included radiotherapy and nephrectomy. The receptor chain draws on TRBV11-3 and TRBJ2-1; the D gene is perhaps TRBD1, from 6 matching bases. The origin of this receptor is an older woman with renal cell carcinoma. In nucleotides, the sequence is TGTGCCAGCAGCTTAGATCTGGGGGCGGGTGAGCAGTTCTTC. Translated, it gives CASSLDLGAGEQFF.